These T cell receptor beta chains were read from a single sample in a study of T cells in severe cutaneous drug reactions. Each CDR3 protein gets one entry in TCRdb, which reprocessed the multiplex PCR reads and gives no DNA. This table holds 20,000 to 25,000 distinct CDR3 sequences. Specimen: PBMCs. These TCRs come from a human donor with toxic epidermal necrolysis, a severe cutaneous drug reaction. Both conserved end residues are part of each CDR3. Each record gives: V gene, J gene, clone size, CDR3 protein. Size is omitted from some rows. Given values are once, few, many or a class for expanded clones.

TRBV29-1	TRBJ1-3	NA	CSCPLGNTIYF
TRBV19	TRBJ1-2	NA	CASSIPPAGRSGYTF
TRBV4-1	TRBJ2-1	NA	CASSSEGTGLNEQFF
TRBV25-1	TRBJ2-6	NA	CASSDWGAGANVLTF
TRBV9	TRBJ2-7	medium-sized	CASSYNEGERYEQYF
TRBV9	TRBJ2-1	medium-sized	CASSDASAYNEQFF
TRBV2	TRBJ2-7	NA	CASSETPSGSSYEQYF
TRBV18	TRBJ2-3	NA	CASSPTGGTDTQYF
TRBV4-3	TRBJ2-1	NA	CASSPGLGNNEQFF
TRBV4-2	TRBJ1-5	NA	CASSQDRSNQPQHF
TRBV28	TRBJ2-5	NA	CASLSGGEETQYF
TRBV2	TRBJ2-7	medium-sized	CASGTGGSRSYEQYF
TRBV9	TRBJ2-1	medium-sized	CASSLSSVSYNEQFF
TRBV28	TRBJ1-1	NA	CASSLSAGNTEAFF
TRBV4-3	TRBJ2-1	NA	CASSQEPPGTSGRNYNEQFF
TRBV7-9	TRBJ2-1	NA	CASSLWLDNEQFF
TRBV29-1	TRBJ2-1	NA	CSVDGTSGGNEQFF
TRBV12-3/TRBV12-4	TRBJ2-1	NA	CASSLWASGSDEQFF
TRBV10-3	TRBJ2-3	NA	CAISELGTRTGDTQYF
TRBV18	TRBJ1-4	NA	CASSPDATGDYLSRGEKLFF
TRBV5-4	TRBJ2-1	medium-sized	CASSLTSDNEQFF
TRBV6-6	TRBJ1-5	NA	CASINRGDSNQPQHF
TRBV6-1	TRBJ2-3	medium-sized	CASSQGDRSSDTQYF
TRBV6-5	TRBJ1-1	NA	CASRRDRGGWAEAFF
TRBV20-1	TRBJ2-3	NA	CSAAPGLAGADTQYF
TRBV7-6	TRBJ2-3	medium-sized	CASGRVLTDTQYF
TRBV18	TRBJ2-1	NA	CASSGDRHNEQFF
TRBV18	TRBJ1-1	medium-sized	CASSLIGTANTEAFF
TRBV4-1	TRBJ2-1	NA	CASSKEPSGRYNEQFF
TRBV28	TRBJ2-1	NA	CASIALTGTGTRNEQFF
TRBV7-9	TRBJ2-1	NA	CASSSSTVYNEQFF
TRBV11-2	TRBJ1-2	NA	CASSLDTRDRYGYTF
TRBV28	TRBJ2-1	NA	CASSKTSGSSNEQFF
TRBV20-1	TRBJ2-7	NA	CSATKDSYEQYF
TRBV4-1	TRBJ2-5	NA	CASSQDRRAGGKETQYF
TRBV5-1	TRBJ2-7	NA	CASSLGGQFPGGEQYF
TRBV7-9	TRBJ2-3	NA	CASRSGTGVDTQYF
TRBV5-1	TRBJ2-7	NA	CASSPRGAGDYEQYF
TRBV4-1	TRBJ2-7	NA	CASSHPGSSYEQYF
TRBV20-1	TRBJ2-7	NA	CSASAVPPYEQYF
TRBV2	TRBJ1-2	medium-sized	CASSGVLKGGNYGYTF
TRBV10-2	TRBJ2-7	NA	CASNPTSGRAFEQYF
TRBV6-1	TRBJ1-1	NA	CASSEAVSALRYGEAFF
TRBV5-1	TRBJ1-1	NA	CASSRQGDTEAFF
TRBV7-9	TRBJ2-1	NA	CASSLALAGVNEQFF
TRBV19	TRBJ2-1	NA	CASSISGVREGYNEQFF
TRBV5-4	TRBJ1-4	NA	CASSSGRINEKLFF
TRBV19	TRBJ2-5	NA	CASNPSGSGETQYF
TRBV4-1	TRBJ2-2	NA	CASSHVTSLTGELFF
TRBV7-2	TRBJ1-1	NA	CASSLVGQVNTEAFF
TRBV28	TRBJ1-1	NA	CATQGVLNTEAFF
TRBV5-6	TRBJ2-4	NA	CASSLRYMGQRSIQYF
TRBV5-1	TRBJ2-7	NA	CASSLRTTGPSYEQYF
TRBV12-3/TRBV12-4	TRBJ2-1	NA	CASGRNRDEQFF
TRBV28	TRBJ1-5	NA	CASSSRRDRSVLGNQPQHF
TRBV20-1	TRBJ2-3	NA	CSASASGRADYTDTQYF
TRBV27	TRBJ2-1	NA	CASSPGQGALRNEQFF
TRBV20-1	TRBJ2-3	NA	CSAILAGVADTQYF
TRBV2	TRBJ2-7	NA	CASTTSYEQYF
TRBV4-1	TRBJ2-7	NA	CASSQGRGLSESEQYF